A selection of T cell receptor beta chains follows, all from one sample in a study of cytomegalovirus exposure and HLA in healthy donors. Sequenced by immunoSEQ multiplex PCR; TCRdb stores in-frame clones only, minus some. Here the sample spans some 150,000 clones, 75% to 80% being singletons. Sequencing was performed on PBMCs. Every receptor here comes from a man in his late teens or twenties in good health and CMV-seronegative. CDR3s include the opening cysteine and the closing phenylalanine or tryptophan. A D gene is named only where the DNA matches it firmly. Clone size is shown for a subset of rows, as once, few, many or a class of expanded clone.

>TRBV19|TRBD2|TRBJ2-7|.
CASSPLPGLAGGYEQYF
TGTGCCAGTAGTCCACTACCCGGACTAGCGGGAGGGTACGAGCAGTACTTC
>TRBV6-1|.|TRBJ1-1|.
CASSDLMRGTEAFF
TGTGCCAGCAGTGACTTAATGAGAGGGACTGAAGCTTTCTTT
>TRBV6-4|TRBD2|TRBJ2-7|once
CASSREGYGYEQYF
TGTGCCAGCAGTCGGGAGGGGTATGGCTACGAGCAGTACTTC
>TRBV19|.|TRBJ1-2|few
CASSIDREGNYGYTF
TGTGCCAGTAGTATAGATCGCGAGGGAAACTATGGCTACACCTTC
>TRBV27|TRBD2|TRBJ2-1|.
CASSLASGGDEQFF
TGTGCCAGCAGTTTGGCTAGCGGGGGGGACGAGCAGTTCTTC
>TRBV29-1|.|TRBJ1-1|.
CSVSLIGSQGAPEAFF
TGCAGCGTTTCTTTGATTGGGTCACAAGGGGCCCCTGAAGCTTTCTTT
>TRBV10-2|TRBD1|TRBJ1-1|.
CASSMTGAPDEAFF
TGCGCCAGCAGTATGACAGGGGCCCCAGACGAAGCTTTCTTT
>TRBV4-2|.|TRBJ1-3|.
CASSQEAAGNTIYF
TGTGCCAGCAGCCAAGAGGCCGCAGGAAACACCATATATTTT
>TRBV2|TRBD1|TRBJ2-7|once
CASTPGQGSEQYF
TGTGCCAGCACTCCGGGACAGGGATCCGAGCAGTACTTC
>TRBV5-4|.|TRBJ2-3|.
CASRNSGSTDTQYF
TGTGCCAGCAGAAATAGCGGCAGCACAGATACGCAGTATTTT
>TRBV23-1|.|TRBJ2-1|.
CASTPRSQGNKYNEQFF
TGCGCCAGCACACCTCGTTCTCAGGGAAATAAGTACAATGAGCAGTTCTTC
>TRBV27|.|TRBJ2-3|.
CASRGGVWGSTDTQYF
TGTGCCAGCCGGGGTGGGGTATGGGGAAGCACAGATACGCAGTATTTT
>TRBV5-4|TRBD2|TRBJ2-1|.
CASSLASLAGVNEQFF
TGTGCCAGCAGCTTGGCGTCACTAGCGGGAGTCAATGAGCAGTTCTTC
>TRBV5-1|.|TRBJ1-1|few
CASSRRGNTEAFF
TGCGCCAGCAGCCGGAGGGGGAACACTGAAGCTTTCTTT
>TRBV7-9|.|TRBJ2-7|once
CASSLGPGNSYEQYF
TGTGCCAGCAGCTTAGGTCCAGGGAACTCCTACGAGCAGTACTTC
>TRBV13|TRBD2|TRBJ2-7|few
CASSFGTSQPYEQYF
TGTGCCAGCAGCTTCGGGACTAGTCAGCCCTACGAGCAGTACTTC
>TRBV5-4|.|TRBJ1-1|.
CASSVGQMNTEAFF
TGTGCCAGCAGCGTCGGACAGATGAACACTGAAGCTTTCTTT
>TRBV28|.|TRBJ2-7|few
CASSYPGLAYEQYF
TGTGCCAGCAGTTACCCGGGACTGGCTTACGAGCAGTACTTC
>TRBV29-1|TRBD2|TRBJ2-7|.
CSVAPTSGMGSYEQYF
TGCAGCGTTGCGCCGACTAGCGGAATGGGCTCCTACGAGCAGTACTTC
>TRBV14|TRBD2|TRBJ2-3|.
CASSLTSGASTDTQYF
TGTGCCAGCAGCCTAACTAGCGGAGCTAGCACAGATACGCAGTATTTT
>TRBV28|TRBD2|TRBJ2-1|.
CASSLLAGSSYNEQFF
TGTGCCAGCAGTTTACTAGCGGGAAGCTCCTACAATGAGCAGTTCTTC
>TRBV9|TRBD2|TRBJ2-1|few
CASRPSGNNEQFF
TGTGCCAGCAGGCCCAGCGGGAACAATGAGCAGTTCTTC
>TRBV19|.|TRBJ1-5|once
CASSILTGEGNQPQHF
TGTGCCAGTAGTATTCTTACGGGGGAAGGCAATCAGCCCCAGCATTTT
>TRBV6-5|.|TRBJ2-3|.
CASSYGWGGPDTQYF
TGTGCCAGCAGTTACGGGTGGGGGGGCCCAGATACGCAGTATTTT
>TRBV15|.|TRBJ1-4|.
CATSRDRGNEKLFF
TGTGCCACCAGCAGAGATCGGGGTAATGAAAAACTGTTTTTT
>TRBV9|TRBD1|TRBJ2-1|.
CASSAQGGTGGFKNEQFF
TGTGCCAGCAGCGCACAAGGGGGGACAGGGGGTTTTAAGAATGAGCAGTTCTTC
>TRBV5-1|.|TRBJ2-1|.
CASSSGVREQFF
TGCGCCAGCAGCTCCGGGGTTCGGGAGCAGTTCTTC
>TRBV19|.|TRBJ2-7|.
CASSIQGYEQYF
TGTGCCAGTAGTATACAGGGCTACGAGCAGTACTTC
>TRBV19|TRBD1|TRBJ1-1|.
CASKNRGTASKAFF
TGTGCCAGTAAGAACAGGGGTACAGCATCCAAAGCTTTCTTT
>TRBV9|TRBD2|TRBJ2-1|.
CASSVTSASYNEQFF
TGTGCCAGCAGCGTGACTAGCGCTTCCTACAATGAGCAGTTCTTC
>TRBV14|.|TRBJ1-2|.
CASSPQYNYGYTF
TGTGCCAGCAGTCCACAGTACAACTATGGCTACACCTTC
>TRBV9|.|TRBJ2-7|once
CASSVTGSQAYEQYF
TGTGCCAGCAGCGTCACAGGATCACAAGCCTACGAGCAGTACTTC
>TRBV7-9|.|TRBJ1-1|.
CASSLVQGLGTEAFF
TGTGCCAGCAGCTTAGTACAGGGCTTGGGAACTGAAGCTTTCTTT
>TRBV19|.|TRBJ1-1|.
CASSTSGGWTEAFF
TGTGCCAGTAGTACTAGCGGGGGGTGGACTGAAGCTTTCTTT
>TRBV5-1|TRBD1|TRBJ2-7|.
CASSSDRGNGEQYF
TGCGCCAGCAGCTCCGACAGGGGTAACGGCGAGCAGTACTTC
>TRBV18|TRBD1|TRBJ1-2|.
CASSPRGMTGDTNYGYTF
TGTGCCAGCTCACCACGCGGTATGACAGGGGACACCAACTATGGCTACACCTTC
>TRBV4-1|TRBD2|TRBJ2-7|.
CASSQDAAGGVREQYF
TGCGCCAGCAGCCAAGATGCAGCGGGAGGGGTGAGGGAGCAGTACTTC
>TRBV11-2|.|TRBJ2-7|.
CASSLVGSSYEQYF
TGTGCCAGCAGCTTAGTGGGCAGCTCCTACGAGCAGTACTTC
>TRBV5-1|.|TRBJ2-3|.
CASSLDRTDTQYF
TGCGCCAGCAGCTTGGACAGAACAGATACGCAGTATTTT
>TRBV21-1|.|TRBJ2-7|.
CASSLSGQAVHEQYF
TGTGCCAGCAGTCTCTCAGGACAGGCGGTCCACGAGCAGTACTTC
>TRBV15|.|TRBJ1-1|.
CATSPRRGPYAFF
TGTGCCACCAGCCCTAGGAGGGGTCCTTACGCTTTCTTT
>TRBV7-8|TRBD2|TRBJ2-7|.
CASSLDYGTSGTFSYEQYF
TGTGCCAGCAGCTTAGATTACGGGACTAGCGGTACTTTCTCCTACGAGCAGTACTTC
>TRBV6-5|.|TRBJ1-2|.
CASSYADRSYGYTF
TGTGCCAGCAGTTACGCCGACAGAAGCTATGGCTACACCTTC
>TRBV5-4|.|TRBJ1-4|.
CASSLDTGSSAGKLFF
TGTGCCAGCAGCTTAGACACAGGGTCATCTGCAGGAAAACTGTTTTTT
>TRBV6-5|TRBD1|TRBJ2-2|.
CASGGQGASGELFF
TGTGCCAGCGGGGGACAGGGGGCATCCGGGGAGCTGTTTTTT
>TRBV21-1|.|TRBJ2-2|.
CASSSSGTDVAGVTPGELFF
TGTGCCAGCAGCAGTTCCGGGACGGACGTCGCGGGGGTTACGCCCGGGGAGCTGTTTTTT